Presented here are 3 T cell receptor beta chains from one specimen sequenced in a study of PD-1 blockade in classical Hodgkin lymphoma. Clones were read by immunoSEQ multiplex PCR, and TCRdb kept only the in-frame ones, dropping some. The sample contains approximately 50,000 clones, around 73% of which appear only once. Relapses following autologous stem cell transplantation were seen in all patients, with brentuximab vedotin exposure varying. This material consisted of peripheral blood mononuclear cells (PBMCs), taken before the second cycle of nivolumab. Receptor source: a human donor with classical Hodgkin lymphoma.

V gene TRBV2 combines with J gene TRBJ2-3; D is possibly TRBD2 (6 bases). V lost 6 bases and J lost 7, with 11 bases in between. Germline loops: CDR1 SNHLY, CDR2 FYNNEI. The CDR3 has 12 amino acids. This CDR3 reads CASRQEGNTQYF. DNA for the CDR3: TGTGCCAGCAGGCAGGAGGGGAATACGCAGTATTTT. The full variable domain, rest sourced from reference TRBV2 and TRBJ2-3, is EPEVTQTPSHQVTQMGQEVILRCVPISNHLYFYWYRQILGQKVEFLVSFYNNEISEKSEIFDDQFSVERPDGSNFTLKIRSTKLEDSAMYFCASRQEGNTQYFGPGTRLTVL.

The chain couples TRBV18 to TRBJ2-2; the match to TRBD1 covers 10 bases. The ends lost 0 bases at V and 6 bases at J; junction bases unmatched: 4. CDR3 length: 16 amino acids. The germline CDR1 and CDR2 sequences are KGHSH and LQKENI. CDR3 region: CASSPPYGQGAGELFF. CDR3 in DNA: TGTGCCAGCTCACCACCTTACGGACAGGGGGCCGGGGAGCTGTTTTTT.

V gene TRBV19 combines with J gene TRBJ2-7; 7 bases map to TRBD1. The CDR3 extends over 15 amino acids. Germline-derived CDR1 and CDR2 are LNHDA and SQIVND (reference sequence). Trimming took 3 bases from V and 2 from J; bases not matched to a gene: 7. CDR3 DNA sequence: TGTGCCAGTAGTATCCCTAGGACAGGTACCTACGAGCAGTACTTC. Translating gives CASSIPRTGTYEQYF.